The present T cell receptor beta chain was sequenced within a study of blood T cell repertoires in COVID-19. The overall study: There were acute and convalescent COVID-19 samples, and they came from the United States, Italy and Spain.

The table came from immunoSEQ multiplex PCR; TCRdb's copy has only in-frame clones and leaves some out. The sample carries over 130,000 clones, 75% to 90% recorded once. The CDR3 consists of 15 residues. The junction had 12 bases not matched to a gene; V was cut back by 6 bases and J by 9 bases. Looked up from germline, CDR1 is SNHLY and CDR2 is FYNNEI. This sequence was found in a woman aged 60-75 years with active or convalescent COVID-19. The rearrangement links TRBV2 to TRBJ2-1, with 9 nucleotides matching TRBD2. Sample: peripheral blood. CDR3 coding DNA: TGTGCCAGCAGCGTTCAGCCAGCGGGGGGAAGTGAGCAGTTCTTC. It is translated as CASSVQPAGGSEQFF.